These T cell receptor beta chains were read from a single sample in a study of T cell responses to AZD1222 COVID-19 vaccine. The repertoire was sequenced with immunoSEQ multiplex PCR; TCRdb's copy has only in-frame clones and lacks some. Of fewer than 150,000 clones detected, 84% appear once; the ten largest clones hold approximately 4%. The specimen comprised peripheral blood, sampled on day 0 of AZD1222 vaccination. The receptors here all came from an adult in good health. CDR3s include the opening cysteine and the closing phenylalanine or tryptophan. The order of the fields is clone size, V gene, J gene, D gene, CDR3 protein, CDR3 DNA. A D gene is named only where the DNA matches it firmly. A clone size is listed for some rows: how often the clone was seen (once, few, many), or a class if it is expanded.

.	TRBV19	TRBJ1-5	.	CASSIPVGLFQPQHF	TGTGCCAGTAGTATACCCGTGGGGCTTTTTCAGCCCCAGCATTTT
.	TRBV9	TRBJ1-3	.	CASSTRDFTGNTIYF	TGTGCCAGCAGCACCCGGGATTTCACTGGAAACACCATATATTTT
.	TRBV20-1	TRBJ2-1	TRBD1	CSGQGINEQFF	TGCAGCGGACAGGGGATAAATGAGCAGTTCTTC
.	TRBV2	TRBJ2-6	.	CASILSGANVLTF	TGTGCCAGCATTCTCTCTGGGGCCAACGTCCTGACTTTC
.	TRBV28	TRBJ1-4	.	CASSGVGEKLFF	TGTGCCAGCAGTGGGGTAGGAGAAAAACTGTTTTTT
.	TRBV2	TRBJ1-3	.	CASRGGALSSGNTIYF	TGTGCCAGCAGGGGGGGGGCCCTAAGCTCTGGAAACACCATATATTTT
.	TRBV5-1	TRBJ1-1	.	CASNVGVTNTEAFF	TGCGCCAGCAACGTTGGGGTAACGAACACTGAAGCTTTCTTT
.	TRBV11-2	TRBJ1-1	.	CASSVERGGSTEAFF	TGTGCCAGCAGCGTCGAACGCGGGGGCTCCACTGAAGCTTTCTTT
few	TRBV6-5	TRBJ2-7	.	CASSRGGGYEQYF	TGTGCCAGCAGTAGGGGAGGGGGCTACGAGCAGTACTTC
.	TRBV11-2	TRBJ1-6	.	CASSLENILQSPLHF	TGTGCCAGCAGCTTAGAAAACATCCTCCAATCCCCCCTCCACTTT
.	TRBV20-1	TRBJ1-5	.	CSASKGIGPNQPQHF	TGCAGTGCTAGTAAAGGGATTGGACCGAATCAGCCCCAGCATTTT
.	TRBV30	TRBJ2-6	TRBD1	CAFPGGGANVLTF	TGTGCCTTCCCAGGGGGTGGGGCCAACGTCCTGACTTTC
.	TRBV5-5	TRBJ2-2	.	CASRLEPSSGELFF	TGTGCCAGCAGACTAGAACCCTCCAGCGGGGAGCTGTTTTTT
.	TRBV27	TRBJ1-3	.	CASSLQFSGNTIYF	TGTGCCAGCAGTTTACAGTTCTCTGGAAACACCATATATTTT
.	TRBV9	TRBJ1-2	.	CASSPNLGGF	TGTGCCAGCAGCCCCAATCTCGGCGGCTTC
once	TRBV20-1	TRBJ1-2	.	CSAKSYPGYTF	TGCAGTGCCAAAAGCTACCCAGGCTACACCTTC
.	TRBV6-6	TRBJ2-7	.	CASSPTRTSTGEQYF	TGTGCCAGCAGTCCTACAAGGACGTCGACGGGCGAGCAGTACTTC
.	TRBV24-1	TRBJ2-2	.	CATSDLPASNTGELFF	TGTGCCACCAGTGATTTGCCAGCTTCGAACACCGGGGAGCTGTTTTTT
.	TRBV11-2	TRBJ1-1	TRBD1	CASRSGQGKTEAFF	TGTGCCAGCAGGTCTGGACAGGGCAAGACTGAAGCTTTCTTT
once	TRBV5-1	TRBJ2-1	.	CASSLKAGAYNEQFF	TGCGCCAGCAGCTTGAAGGCCGGAGCCTACAATGAGCAGTTCTTC
.	TRBV6-6	TRBJ1-2	TRBD1	CASSGTAYGYTF	TGTGCCAGCAGTGGGACAGCCTATGGCTACACCTTC
.	TRBV5-6	TRBJ2-1	TRBD1	CASSSTGVWEADNNEQFF	TGTGCCAGCAGTTCGACAGGGGTGTGGGAGGCCGATAACAATGAGCAGTTCTTC
.	TRBV5-1	TRBJ1-1	TRBD1	CASSLGTGVMNTEAFF	TGCGCCAGCAGCTTGGGGACAGGTGTCATGAACACTGAAGCTTTCTTT
.	TRBV6-5	TRBJ2-7	.	CASSYEKAGSYEQYF	TGTGCCAGCAGTTACGAGAAGGCCGGGTCCTACGAGCAGTACTTC
.	TRBV19	TRBJ2-5	.	CASSPRDFFGSETQYF	TGTGCCAGTAGTCCCCGGGACTTCTTCGGGTCGGAGACCCAGTACTTC
.	TRBV28	TRBJ1-5	.	CASSSTDNSNQPQHF	TGTGCCAGCAGTTCGACAGATAATAGCAATCAGCCCCAGCATTTT
.	TRBV28	TRBJ1-5	.	CASTNGGTGTARISNQPQHF	TGTGCCAGTACGAACGGGGGGACCGGGACGGCTAGGATTAGCAATCAGCCCCAGCATTTT
.	TRBV15	TRBJ1-6	.	CATSRVGPSSYNSPLHF	TGTGCCACCAGCAGAGTAGGGCCGAGCTCCTATAATTCACCCCTCCACTTT
once	TRBV15	TRBJ2-6	.	CATSRQRGSGANVLTF	TGTGCCACCAGCAGACAGAGGGGCTCTGGGGCCAACGTCCTGACTTTC
.	TRBV23-1	TRBJ1-1	.	CASSPPQSDEDTNTEAFF	TGCGCCAGCAGTCCCCCCCAATCGGATGAAGACACGAACACTGAAGCTTTCTTT
.	TRBV18	TRBJ2-5	.	CASSPQRANQETQYF	TGTGCCAGCTCACCACAGAGGGCGAACCAAGAGACCCAGTACTTC
.	TRBV28	TRBJ1-2	.	CASSLWEKSGYTF	TGTGCCAGCAGTTTATGGGAGAAGTCCGGCTACACCTTC
.	TRBV7-3	TRBJ2-7	TRBD2	CASSPLGLAGDEQYF	TGTGCCAGCAGCCCCCTCGGACTAGCGGGGGACGAGCAGTACTTC
.	TRBV4-1	TRBJ2-3	.	CASSQIDGTDTQYF	TGCGCCAGCAGCCAAATTGATGGCACAGATACGCAGTATTTT
.	TRBV9	TRBJ1-2	TRBD1	CASSVGEDRGLANYGYTF	TGTGCCAGCAGCGTAGGGGAGGACAGGGGGCTTGCTAACTATGGCTACACCTTC
once	TRBV7-9	TRBJ1-1	.	CASSFVGQFVSEAFF	TGTGCCAGCAGCTTCGTAGGACAGTTCGTATCTGAAGCTTTCTTT
.	TRBV28	TRBJ1-2	.	CATGEGGYGYTF	TGTGCCACCGGAGAGGGGGGATATGGCTACACCTTC
once	TRBV30	TRBJ1-2	.	CAWRAAAGAGGYTF	TGTGCCTGGAGGGCCGCGGCCGGAGCGGGTGGCTACACCTTC
.	TRBV5-4	TRBJ2-7	TRBD1	CASRNLDRAPYEQYF	TGTGCCAGCAGGAACCTCGACAGGGCCCCCTACGAGCAGTACTTC
few	TRBV5-4	TRBJ2-7	TRBD1	CASSGGTGLSYEQYF	TGTGCCAGCAGCGGTGGGACAGGCCTATCCTACGAGCAGTACTTC
.	TRBV7-7	TRBJ2-2	.	CASSLGSGNTGELFF	TGTGCTAGCAGCTTAGGCTCCGGTAACACCGGGGAGCTGTTTTTT
.	TRBV28	TRBJ2-5	TRBD1	CASSDNRGPKTQYF	TGTGCCAGCAGTGACAACAGGGGGCCGAAGACCCAGTACTTC
.	TRBV6-5	TRBJ2-1	.	CASSSLLIGGEQFF	TGTGCCAGCAGTTCTCTTTTGATCGGAGGTGAGCAGTTCTTC
.	TRBV28	TRBJ1-5	.	CASSPAGKSNQPQHF	TGTGCCAGCAGTCCCGCCGGGAAGAGCAATCAGCCCCAGCATTTT
.	TRBV19	TRBJ2-3	TRBD2	CASRTSGGTTDTQYF	TGTGCCAGCCGCACTAGCGGGGGGACCACAGATACGCAGTATTTT
.	TRBV28	TRBJ1-1	.	CASSLSPGFMNTEAFF	TGTGCCAGCAGTTTGTCTCCAGGCTTCATGAACACTGAAGCTTTCTTT
.	TRBV28	TRBJ1-4	.	CASSSSNRREKLFF	TGTGCCAGCAGTTCTTCCAACCGCAGGGAAAAACTGTTTTTT
.	TRBV30	TRBJ1-2	.	CAWSGTNQGGYTF	TGTGCCTGGAGTGGAACAAATCAAGGTGGCTACACCTTC
few	TRBV4-1	TRBJ2-3	TRBD2	CASSQLGLHVDTQYF	TGCGCCAGCAGCCAACTGGGACTACATGTGGATACGCAGTATTTT